This T cell receptor (beta chain) emerged from a study of blood T cell repertoires in COVID-19 (dated by TCRdb to about 2020). In the study overall: Collaborator samples came from the United States, Italy and Spain and covered acute and convalescent phases of COVID-19. The prospective study material was composed of cDNA or gDNA derived from T cells, B-cell-depleted T cells, or PBMCs. Subjects who had been exposed to COVID-19, were actively infected with it, or had recovered from it provided the deeply sampled blood TCRbeta repertoires that made up the dataset. The repertoires were released in a freely available public database intended as a resource for research on the immune response to SARS-CoV-2. The samples were drawn from two sources: the first 160 participants of the ongoing ImmuneRACE study, and fewer than 1,500 subjects contributed by 6 global collaborators. A de-identified subject ID, COVID-19 status, age in years and sex were almost always included in the sample metadata. Where HLA class I and class II types were available, the types were taken from metadata supplied by the sample provider, not from assay-based typing.

On the study overall, not on this receptor specifically: The quantity of clinical and demographic metadata differed by source and by participant and was supplied without curation.

A word on this clone: Its antigen target is currently unknown. Per-base quality was not reported, and no clone a single base away is much larger than it.

Each collaborating institution followed its own protocols to collect whole blood in K2EDTA tubes. For TCRbeta analysis, collaborator samples were shipped as frozen whole blood, as isolated PBMCs, or as DNA extracted from either sample type. CDR1 and CDR2, per the germline V gene, are MGHRA and YSYEKL. The CDR3 goes from the cysteine to the phenylalanine over 16 residues. The kept DNA is CDR3 alone, 48 bases in frame from the first base. V lost 0 bases and J lost 2 bases, and the count of bases not matched to a germline gene is 4. TCRbeta CDR3 regions were amplified from genomic DNA using the immunoSEQ Assay, a bias-controlled multiplex PCR. Regarding the original processing steps: Nucleated cell counts per sample were estimated from amplification of reference gene primers within the assay. Sequence reads were collapsed and filtered to measure the absolute abundance of every unique TCRbeta CDR3 rearrangement. For each sample, productive Simpson clonality was calculated as the square root of Simpson's diversity index over productive rearrangements. TCRdb stores this immuneACCESS table with in-frame sequences only. Part of the clones is absent; in the studies checked, under half of the shortfall reflects unresolved V genes, and no reason is known for the rest. That table furnishes V, J and clone size, whereas the DNA furnished D and trimming. This sample holds under 300,000 clones; 85% were observed only once. 10% to 15% of the sample goes to the ten largest clones.

The clonotype originates from a human donor in a cohort sampled during active COVID-19. The V gene is TRBV4-1 and the J gene is TRBJ2-1; 7 middle bases align to TRBD2. The source material was peripheral blood. CDR3 loop: CASSQDRDYAYNEQFF. The DNA sequence is TGCGCCAGCAGCCAAGACCGGGACTATGCCTACAATGAGCAGTTCTTC.